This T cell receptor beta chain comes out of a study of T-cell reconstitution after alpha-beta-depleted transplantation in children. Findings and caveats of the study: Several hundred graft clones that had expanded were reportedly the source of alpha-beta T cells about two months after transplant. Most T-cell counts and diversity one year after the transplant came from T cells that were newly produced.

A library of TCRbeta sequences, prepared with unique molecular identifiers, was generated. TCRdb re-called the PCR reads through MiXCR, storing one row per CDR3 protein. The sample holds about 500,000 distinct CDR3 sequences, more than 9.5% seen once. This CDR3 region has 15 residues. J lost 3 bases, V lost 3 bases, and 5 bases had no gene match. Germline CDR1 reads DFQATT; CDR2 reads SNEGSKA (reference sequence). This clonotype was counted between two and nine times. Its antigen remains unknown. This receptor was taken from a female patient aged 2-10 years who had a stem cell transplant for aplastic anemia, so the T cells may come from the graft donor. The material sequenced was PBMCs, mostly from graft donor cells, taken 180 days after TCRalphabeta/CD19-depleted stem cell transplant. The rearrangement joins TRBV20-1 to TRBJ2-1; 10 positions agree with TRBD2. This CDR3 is CSARGSGRDYNEQFF. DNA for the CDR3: TGCAGTGCTAGGGGAAGCGGGAGGGACTACAATGAGCAGTTCTTC.